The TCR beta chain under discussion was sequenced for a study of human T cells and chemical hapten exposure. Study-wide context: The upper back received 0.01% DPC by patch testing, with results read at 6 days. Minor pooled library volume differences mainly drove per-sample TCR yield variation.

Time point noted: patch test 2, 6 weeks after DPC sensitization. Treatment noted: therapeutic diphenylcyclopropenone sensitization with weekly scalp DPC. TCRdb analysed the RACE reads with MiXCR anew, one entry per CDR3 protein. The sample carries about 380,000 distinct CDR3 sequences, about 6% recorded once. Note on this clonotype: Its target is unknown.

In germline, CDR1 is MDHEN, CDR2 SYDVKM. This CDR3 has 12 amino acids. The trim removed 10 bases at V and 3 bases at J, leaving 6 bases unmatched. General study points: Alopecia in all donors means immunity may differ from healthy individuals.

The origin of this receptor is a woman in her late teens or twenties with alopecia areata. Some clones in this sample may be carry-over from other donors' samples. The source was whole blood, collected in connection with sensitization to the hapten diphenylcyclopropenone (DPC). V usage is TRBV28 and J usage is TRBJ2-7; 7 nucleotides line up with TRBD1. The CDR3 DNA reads TGTGCCACTGACAGGGAGAGCTACGAGCAGTACTTC. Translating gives CATDRESYEQYF. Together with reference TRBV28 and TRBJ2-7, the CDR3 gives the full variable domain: DVKVTQSSRYLVKRTGEKVFLECVQDMDHENMFWYRQDPGLGLRLIYFSYDVKMKEKGDIPEGYSVSREKKERFSLILESASTNQTSMYLCATDRESYEQYFGPGTRLTVT.